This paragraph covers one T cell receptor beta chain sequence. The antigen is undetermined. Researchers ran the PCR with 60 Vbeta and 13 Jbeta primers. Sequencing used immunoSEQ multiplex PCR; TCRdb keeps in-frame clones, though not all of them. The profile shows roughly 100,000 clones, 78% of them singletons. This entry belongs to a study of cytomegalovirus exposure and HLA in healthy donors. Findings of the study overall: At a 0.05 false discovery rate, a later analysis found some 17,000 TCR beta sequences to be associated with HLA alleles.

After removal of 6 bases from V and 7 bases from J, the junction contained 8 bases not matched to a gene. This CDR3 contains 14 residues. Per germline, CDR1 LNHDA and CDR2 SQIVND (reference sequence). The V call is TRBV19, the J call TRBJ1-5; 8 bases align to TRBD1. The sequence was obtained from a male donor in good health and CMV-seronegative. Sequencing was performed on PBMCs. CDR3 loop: CASRGDRGDQPQHF. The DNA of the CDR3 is TGTGCCAGTAGAGGAGACAGGGGCGACCAGCCCCAGCATTTT.